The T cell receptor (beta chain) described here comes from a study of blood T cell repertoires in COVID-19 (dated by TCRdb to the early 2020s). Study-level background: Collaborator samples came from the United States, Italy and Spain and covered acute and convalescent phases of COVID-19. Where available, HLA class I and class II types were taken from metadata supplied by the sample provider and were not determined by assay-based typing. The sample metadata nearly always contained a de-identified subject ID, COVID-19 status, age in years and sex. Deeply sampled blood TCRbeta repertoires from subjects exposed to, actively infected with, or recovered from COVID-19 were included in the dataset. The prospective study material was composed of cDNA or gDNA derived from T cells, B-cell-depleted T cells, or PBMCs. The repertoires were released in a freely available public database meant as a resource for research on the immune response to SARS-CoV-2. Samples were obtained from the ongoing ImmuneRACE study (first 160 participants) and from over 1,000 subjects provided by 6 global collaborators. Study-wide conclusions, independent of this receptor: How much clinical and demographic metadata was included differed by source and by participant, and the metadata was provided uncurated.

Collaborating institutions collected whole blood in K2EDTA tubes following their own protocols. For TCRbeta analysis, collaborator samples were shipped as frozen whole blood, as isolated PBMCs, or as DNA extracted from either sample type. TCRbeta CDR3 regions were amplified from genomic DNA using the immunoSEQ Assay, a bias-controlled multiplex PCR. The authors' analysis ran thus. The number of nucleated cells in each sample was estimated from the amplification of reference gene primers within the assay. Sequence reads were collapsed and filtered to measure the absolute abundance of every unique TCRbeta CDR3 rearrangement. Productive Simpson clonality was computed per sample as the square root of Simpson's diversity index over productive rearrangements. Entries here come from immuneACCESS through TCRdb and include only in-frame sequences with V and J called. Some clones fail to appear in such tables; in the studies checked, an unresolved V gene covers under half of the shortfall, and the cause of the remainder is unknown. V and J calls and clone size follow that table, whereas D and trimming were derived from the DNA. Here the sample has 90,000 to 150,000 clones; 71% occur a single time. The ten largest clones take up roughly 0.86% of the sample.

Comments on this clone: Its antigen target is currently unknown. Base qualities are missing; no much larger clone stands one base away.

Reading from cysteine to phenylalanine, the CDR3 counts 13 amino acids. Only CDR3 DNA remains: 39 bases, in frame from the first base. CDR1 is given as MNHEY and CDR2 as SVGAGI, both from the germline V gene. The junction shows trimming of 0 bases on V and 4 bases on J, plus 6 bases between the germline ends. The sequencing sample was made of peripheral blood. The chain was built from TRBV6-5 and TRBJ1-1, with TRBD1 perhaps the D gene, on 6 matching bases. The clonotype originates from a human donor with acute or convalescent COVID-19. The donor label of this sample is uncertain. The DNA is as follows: TGTGCCAGCAGTTACTCAGGGGGCACTGAAGCTTTCTTT. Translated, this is CASSYSGGTEAFF.